This is a list of T cell receptor beta chains from one sample in a study of siplizumab effects on memory and regulatory T cells. Sequencing used immunoSEQ multiplex PCR; TCRdb keeps in-frame clones, though not all of them. The sample has 90,000 to 140,000 clones, roughly 91% seen once; the top ten hold around 0.3%. Sequenced input: CD4+ T cells sorted from blood. These receptors came from a human donor in good health. The CDR3 runs from the conserved cysteine through the conserved F or W. A D gene is named only where the DNA matches it firmly. Rows give clone size only sometimes, using once, few, many, or a class for an expanded clone.

v_call	j_call	d_call	clone_size	cdr3_nt	cdr3_aa
TRBV7-6	TRBJ1-1	-	-	TGTGCCAGCAGCTCTGGCTTTGGGGGGGCGGACACTGAAGCTTTCTTT	CASSSGFGGADTEAFF
TRBV7-9	TRBJ1-6	TRBD1	-	TGTGCCAGCAGCTCCCCCACAGGGGACTATAATTCACCCCTCCACTTT	CASSSPTGDYNSPLHF
TRBV5-1	TRBJ2-7	TRBD2	-	TGCGCCAGCAGCGACGGGGAGGGGCGCGAGCAGTACTTC	CASSDGEGREQYF
TRBV5-1	TRBJ1-4	-	-	TGCGCCAGCAGCCTGGTGGGCCATAATGAAAAACTGTTTTTT	CASSLVGHNEKLFF
TRBV5-1	TRBJ1-2	-	once	TGCGCCAGCAGACTTTACGGGAGGGAACACTATGGCTACACCTTC	CASRLYGREHYGYTF
TRBV11-2	TRBJ2-5	-	-	TGTGCCAGCAGCTTATATTTACTAGAGACCCAGTACTTC	CASSLYLLETQYF
TRBV7-9	TRBJ2-5	-	-	TGTGCCAGCAGCTTCGTCCCGGGGACCCAGTACTTC	CASSFVPGTQYF
TRBV7-6	TRBJ1-1	-	-	TGTGCCAGCAGCTTAGCCCCGTACCCCGGGTTTAACACTGAAGCTTTCTTT	CASSLAPYPGFNTEAFF
TRBV4-3	TRBJ2-7	TRBD1	-	TGCGCCAGCAGCCAGCCTGACAGGGCCCCCTACGAGCAGTACTTC	CASSQPDRAPYEQYF
TRBV11-3	TRBJ2-7	-	-	TGTGCCAGCAGCCAAGGACTACACAACTACGAGCAGTACTTC	CASSQGLHNYEQYF
TRBV6-5	TRBJ2-1	TRBD2	-	TGTGCCAGCAGAAGGACTAGCGGGGGAAATGAGCAGTTCTTC	CASRRTSGGNEQFF
TRBV10-1	TRBJ1-1	-	-	TGCGCCAGCAGCGCTCAGATGAACACTGAAGCTTTCTTT	CASSAQMNTEAFF
TRBV9	TRBJ2-5	-	once	TGTGCCAGCAGCGTGGGCCTGGGGGAGACCCAGTACTTC	CASSVGLGETQYF
TRBV14	TRBJ2-5	TRBD2	once	TGTGCCAGCAGCCAGTCCGGGACTAGGGGACAAGAGACCCAGTACTTC	CASSQSGTRGQETQYF
TRBV5-1	TRBJ2-3	TRBD1	-	TGCGCCAGCAGCATGCAGGGGGCAGGTACGCAGTATTTT	CASSMQGAGTQYF
TRBV6-5	TRBJ1-1	-	-	TGTGCCAGCAGTTACTCCCGGAGGGGACGGAACACTGAAGCTTTCTTT	CASSYSRRGRNTEAFF
TRBV19	TRBJ2-1	-	-	TGTGCCAGTAGTATAGCTGGCGGGCTAACCTACAATGAGCAGTTCTTC	CASSIAGGLTYNEQFF
TRBV18	TRBJ1-1	TRBD1	-	TGTGCCAGCTCACCACAACAGGGGACTAACACTGAAGCTTTCTTT	CASSPQQGTNTEAFF
TRBV5-8	TRBJ2-3	TRBD2	-	TGTGCCAGCGGGCCTAGAGCGGGGCGCACAGATACGCAGTATTTT	CASGPRAGRTDTQYF
TRBV18	TRBJ2-3	-	-	TGTGCCAGCTCACCCAGGTTAGCAGCAGATACGCAGTATTTT	CASSPRLAADTQYF
TRBV7-2	TRBJ2-3	TRBD2	-	TGTGCCAGCAGCTTAATAGCGGGGGGTCCTCTCACAACAGATACGCAGTATTTT	CASSLIAGGPLTTDTQYF
TRBV5-1	TRBJ2-5	TRBD1	-	TGCGCCAGCAGCCCGGGACAGGGCGTGATAGAGACCCAGTACTTC	CASSPGQGVIETQYF
TRBV18	TRBJ1-2	-	-	TGTGCCAGCTCACCGTCCAGGGACTATGGCTACACCTTC	CASSPSRDYGYTF
TRBV5-4	TRBJ2-3	-	-	TGTGCCAGCAGCCCAAGGGGGGATCAAGCGCAGTATTTT	CASSPRGDQAQYF
TRBV4-3	TRBJ2-1	-	-	TGCGCCAGCAGCCAAGATTGGGTAGGGCCGGATGAGCAGTTCTTC	CASSQDWVGPDEQFF
TRBV27	TRBJ2-7	TRBD1	-	TGTGCCAGCAGTACCAGGACAGGGAAAAATATATACGAGCAGTACTTC	CASSTRTGKNIYEQYF
TRBV5-1	TRBJ2-7	TRBD1	-	TGCGCCAGCAGCCCGGACAGGGGAAATTACGAGCAGTACTTC	CASSPDRGNYEQYF
TRBV7-8	TRBJ1-1	TRBD1	-	TGTGCCAGCAGCTCCCGGACAGGGGGCTGGAACACTGAAGCTTTCTTT	CASSSRTGGWNTEAFF
TRBV27	TRBJ2-1	TRBD1	-	TGTGCCAGCAGGAACAGGGGGACGAATGAGCAGTTCTTC	CASRNRGTNEQFF
TRBV5-4	TRBJ2-3	TRBD2	once	TGTGCCAGCAGCTTGGGCGGGAGGGGGCCAGATACGCAGTATTTT	CASSLGGRGPDTQYF
TRBV5-1	TRBJ2-7	-	once	TGCGCCAGCAGATCCCTCCCGGGGTCCTACGAGCAGTACTTC	CASRSLPGSYEQYF
TRBV19	TRBJ2-1	-	-	TGTGCCAGTAGTATGGGTAGAAGCAATGAGCAGTTCTTC	CASSMGRSNEQFF
TRBV18	TRBJ1-3	-	-	TGTGCCAGCTCACCACGTCAGGAGGCTGGAAACACCATATATTTT	CASSPRQEAGNTIYF
TRBV2	TRBJ2-1	TRBD1	-	TGTGCCAGCCGCCAGGGACAGGGGACCTACAATGAGCAGTTCTTC	CASRQGQGTYNEQFF
TRBV6-5	TRBJ2-2	TRBD1	-	TGTGCCAGCCGTAGGGGGCTAGACGGTGGCGGGGAGCTGTTTTTT	CASRRGLDGGGELFF
TRBV30	TRBJ2-7	-	-	TGTGCCTGGAGTCCCGGGACAACTTCCTACGAGCAGTACTTC	CAWSPGTTSYEQYF
TRBV6-1	TRBJ1-6	-	once	TGTGCCAGCAGTCCCCCGGGACGGGACAATTCACCCCTCCACTTT	CASSPPGRDNSPLHF
TRBV7-9	TRBJ2-1	-	-	TGTGCCAGCACCCCTTCCGTGGAGCAGTTCTTC	CASTPSVEQFF
TRBV4-1	TRBJ1-1	TRBD1	-	TGCGCCAGCAGCCAACCCCCGGGACAGAGTGGGAGCACTGAAGCTTTCTTT	CASSQPPGQSGSTEAFF
TRBV30	TRBJ2-7	TRBD2	-	TGTGCCTGGAGTGTGGGGGGGTACGAGCAGTACTTC	CAWSVGGYEQYF